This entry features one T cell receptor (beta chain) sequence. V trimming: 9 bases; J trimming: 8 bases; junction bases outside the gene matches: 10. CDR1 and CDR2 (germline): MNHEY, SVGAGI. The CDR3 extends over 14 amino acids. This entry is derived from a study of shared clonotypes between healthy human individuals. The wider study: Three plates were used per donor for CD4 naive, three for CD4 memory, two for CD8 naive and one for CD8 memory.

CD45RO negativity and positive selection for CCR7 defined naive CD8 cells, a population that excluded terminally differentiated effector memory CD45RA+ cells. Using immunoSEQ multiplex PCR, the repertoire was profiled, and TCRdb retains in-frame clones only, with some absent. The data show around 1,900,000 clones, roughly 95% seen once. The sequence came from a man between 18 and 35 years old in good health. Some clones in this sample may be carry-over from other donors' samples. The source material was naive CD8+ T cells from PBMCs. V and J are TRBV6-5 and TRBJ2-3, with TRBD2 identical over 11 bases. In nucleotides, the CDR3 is TGTGCCAGTTCGACTAGCGGGAATACGGCTACGCAGTATTTT. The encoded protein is CASSTSGNTATQYF.